The 17 T cell receptor beta chains below come from one sample, sequenced in a study of cytomegalovirus exposure and HLA in healthy donors. PCR employed 60 Vbeta and 13 Jbeta primers. TCRdb's copy holds only in-frame clones and misses some; the assay was immunoSEQ multiplex PCR. The repertoire holds 90,000 to 130,000 clones, with around 87% as singletons. Input material: PBMCs. The receptor source for this set is a middle-aged man in good health and CMV-seronegative.

The V call is TRBV30, the J call TRBJ1-6, with unresolved D. The length of the CDR3 is 16 residues. The germline V and J ends were trimmed by 1 base and 0 bases, with 10 bases remaining between them. Germline V lookup: CDR1 GTSNPN, CDR2 SVGIG (reference sequence). The CDR3 sequence: CAWSAAKSSYNSPLHF. In nucleotides, the CDR3 is TGTGCCTGGAGTGCCGCGAAGAGCTCCTATAATTCACCCCTCCACTTT.

The rearrangement uses TRBV30 and TRBJ1-2; possibly TRBD1 for D (6 bases). The CDR3 consists of 15 residues. Germline V lookup: CDR1 GTSNPN, CDR2 SVGIG (reference sequence). V was cut by 4 bases and J by 8 bases, with 23 bases left in between. The CDR3 protein is CAWTLGGGRLHGYTF. The CDR3 DNA reads TGTGCCTGGACCCTAGGGGGGGGGCGCCTCCACGGCTACACCTTC. Complete variable domain (other parts from reference TRBV30 and TRBJ1-2): SQTIHQWPATLVQPVGSPLSLECTVEGTSNPNLYWYRQAAGRGLQLLFYSVGIGQISSEVPQNLSASRPQDRQFILSSKKLLLSDSGFYLCAWTLGGGRLHGYTFGSGTRLTVV.

The CDR3, as DNA: TGTGCCAGCACCAGGGGGCAGGGAGGTGAAAAACTGTTTTTT. The encoded protein is CASTRGQGGEKLFF. This rearrangement joins TRBV2 to TRBJ1-4, with 8 bases identical to TRBD1. The CDR3 loop spans 14 amino acids. Per the germline V gene, CDR1 is SNHLY and CDR2 is FYNNEI. The junction had 8 bases not matched to a gene; V was cut back by 7 bases and J by 7 bases.

The V and J genes are TRBV4-2 and TRBJ1-1, with D possibly TRBD1 on 5 matching bases. CDR3 length: 13 amino acids. V was cut by 6 bases and J by 3 bases, with 11 bases left in between. Germline assignment: CDR1 LGHNA and CDR2 YNFKEQ. CDR3 in DNA: TGTGCCAGCAGGAGACGGGGGGACACTGAAGCTTTCTTT. Translating gives CASRRRGDTEAFF.

This clone was recorded once. The gene calls are TRBV27 and TRBJ1-3; 10 positions match TRBD1. The CDR3 spans 15 residues. Germline CDR1 is MNHEY and CDR2 is SMNVEV (reference sequence). The ends lost 6 bases at V and 4 bases at J; junction bases unmatched: 6. The CDR3 region is CASSWTGGAGNTIYF. The CDR3, as DNA: TGTGCCAGCAGCTGGACAGGGGGGGCAGGAAACACCATATATTTT.

This chain joins TRBV27 and TRBJ1-6; D not certain. The germline CDR1 and CDR2 sequences are MNHEY and SMNVEV (reference sequence). The CDR3 spans 15 residues. V was trimmed by 5 bases and J by 7 bases, leaving 15 bases between them. The CDR3 protein is CASSPAEGSNSPLHF. CDR3 sequence (DNA): TGTGCCAGCAGTCCCGCGGAGGGCTCAAATTCACCCCTCCACTTT.

This chain links TRBV5-4 with TRBJ2-3; 8 bases fit TRBD2. Losses at the gene ends were 0 bases for V and 8 bases for J; bases not matched to a gene: 17. This CDR3 contains 18 residues. Germline CDR1 is SGHNT and CDR2 is YYREEE (reference sequence). CDR3 nucleotide sequence: TGTGCCAGCAGCTTGGAACTCCTTGGCGGGGGGCCTCGACCTACGCAGTATTTT. Its translation is CASSLELLGGGPRPTQYF.

The CDR3 sequence is CASSLVGGEDYGYTF. The CDR3 bases are TGTGCCAGCAGCTTGGTAGGGGGCGAGGACTATGGCTACACCTTC. This chain uses TRBV5-6 with TRBJ1-2; 7 bases are a match to TRBD1. The V and J ends lost 0 bases and 3 bases, in that order; junction bases with no gene match: 5. The CDR3 runs 15 residues. CDR1 and CDR2 (germline): SGHDT, YYEEEE.

The chain links TRBV21-1 to TRBJ2-5; whether TRBD2, the table's D call, matches the DNA was not checked. TRBV21-1 is termed a pseudogene. The CDR3 runs 14 residues. This CDR3 is CATRMMRGQETQYF. The CDR3 DNA reads TGTGCCACCAGGATGATGCGGGGCCAAGAGACCCAGTACTTC.

The chain has TRBV2 and TRBJ2-2; unclear D gene. The V end was cut by 4 bases, the J end by 5 bases, with 8 bases between. The germline gives CDR1 SNHLY, CDR2 FYNNEI. The CDR3 extends over 13 amino acids. The DNA of the CDR3 is TGTGCCAGCAGTGTAACTTTTACCGGGGAGCTGTTTTTT. Its protein is CASSVTFTGELFF.

CDR3 nucleotides: TGTGCCAGCAGCGCAGACAGGGGATCGTTCTACGAGCAGTACTTC. Amino acids: CASSADRGSFYEQYF. The chain links TRBV7-2 to TRBJ2-7; the match to TRBD1 covers 8 bases. This CDR3 has 15 amino acids. Germline V gives CDR1 SGHTA, CDR2 FQGNSA. V shed 5 bases, J shed 3 bases, and the junction held 9 bases outside the gene matches.

The gene calls are TRBV5-1 and TRBJ1-6, with TRBD1 matching 7 bases. Unmatched junction bases numbered 3, after V lost 0 bases and J lost 6 bases. There are 15 residues in the CDR3. CDR1 and CDR2 from the germline V gene are SGHRS and YFSETQ. The CDR3 here is CASSLAGTVNSPLHF. CDR3 in DNA: TGCGCCAGCAGCTTGGCCGGGACAGTTAATTCACCCCTCCACTTT. Full variable domain (rest looked up from reference TRBV5-1 and TRBJ1-6): KAGVTQTPRYLIKTRGQQVTLSCSPISGHRSVSWYQQTPGQGLQFLFEYFSETQRNKGNFPGRFSGRQFSNSRSEMNVSTLELGDSALYLCASSLAGTVNSPLHFGNGTRLTVT.

The chain links TRBV7-3 to TRBJ1-1; 7 bases line up with TRBD1. There are 14 residues in the CDR3. Germline CDR1 reads SGHTA; CDR2 reads FQGTGA. Unmatched junction bases numbered 6, after V lost 5 bases and J lost 3 bases. CDR3 coding DNA: TGTGCCAGCAGCCGACAGGGTGGGGACACTGAAGCTTTCTTT. It specifies CASSRQGGDTEAFF.

The chain recombines TRBV6-5 with TRBJ2-7; TRBD2 aligns across 7 bases. V was pared by 0 bases and J by 0 bases, with 2 bases of the junction left unmatched. This CDR3 contains 15 residues. From germline, CDR1 is MNHEY and CDR2 SVGAGI. Here the CDR3 reads CASSYSGRGSYEQYF. The DNA of the CDR3 is TGTGCCAGCAGTTACTCGGGGAGGGGCTCCTACGAGCAGTACTTC.

V usage is TRBV7-7 and J usage is TRBJ2-5; a weak D match, TRBD2 (6 bases). Germline CDR1 SSHAT, CDR2 FNYEAQ (reference sequence). V lost 1 base, J lost 5 bases, and 14 bases lay in between. This CDR3 region has 15 residues. CDR3 nucleotides: TGTGCCAGCAGCTTAGGAGGGCCACGGGGGGAGACCCAGTACTTC. Translated: CASSLGGPRGETQYF.

The gene calls are TRBV6-5 and TRBJ1-2, with D uncertain. The CDR3 has 15 amino acids. Deletions cut 5 bases from V and 3 bases from J, with 16 bases between. Looked up from germline, CDR1 is MNHEY and CDR2 is SVGAGI. The CDR3 DNA reads as TGTGCCAGCAGTAGCAAGCGGCTTAGGGACTATGGCTACACCTTC. Translation: CASSSKRLRDYGYTF.

The chain couples TRBV27 to TRBJ2-7; 8 bases match TRBD2. CDR1 MNHEY and CDR2 SMNVEV come from the germline V gene (reference sequence). This CDR3 is 16 amino acids long. V lost 8 bases, J lost 0 bases, and 12 bases stayed unmatched. CDR3 in amino acids: CASAPRGGGSSYEQYF. The CDR3 DNA reads TGTGCCAGCGCCCCGAGAGGCGGGGGGTCCTCCTACGAGCAGTACTTC.